This T cell receptor beta chain was sequenced during a study of Graves' ophthalmopathy and Graves' hyperthyroidism. Study-level information: The authors defined stable hyperthyroidism as no ophthalmopathy within 18 months of follow-up. Notes on the study in general: Sensitivity reached more than 70% and specificity 72.22% when the model predicted ophthalmopathy progression. Researchers report that a 13-signature model separated ophthalmopathy from stable hyperthyroidism, posting about 90% sensitivity and about 80% specificity.

Amplification of the TCR beta CDR3 regions used RNA transcripts (as template). Second-round multiplex PCR came after a first-round RT-PCR that employed HTBI primers. MiXCR was run by TCRdb on the multiplex PCR reads, yielding one entry per CDR3 protein. The sample shows roughly 1.1 million distinct CDR3 sequences, roughly 35% of them seen only once. This CDR3 has 14 residues. The V gene's germline CDR1 is GTSNPN and CDR2 SVGIG (reference sequence). Worth noting for this clonotype: Antigen specificity is unknown. A read error may account for a junction end that differs from germline.

The diagnostic workup employed clinical symptoms, serum thyroxine, TRAb, thyroid ultrasound and orbital computed tomography. The chain carries TRBV30 and TRBJ1-1; TRBD1 aligns across 7 bases. The receptor comes from an adult man with Graves' hyperthyroidism. Sequences were obtained from peripheral blood or thyroid tissue (not recorded which). The CDR3 DNA sequence: TGTGCTTGGAGCGTAGACAGGGTATTCGCTGAAGGTTTCTTT. Protein product: CAWSVDRVFAEGFF.